Presented here are 16 T cell receptor beta chains from one specimen sequenced in a study of blood T cell repertoires in COVID-19. Using immunoSEQ multiplex PCR, the repertoire was profiled, and TCRdb retains in-frame clones only, with some absent. The sample gives around 440,000 clones, about 91% of which show up once; 10% to 15% is in the top ten. The specimen sequenced was peripheral blood. Receptor source: a woman between 50 and 59 years old with COVID-19, enrolled during active disease.

The genes are TRBV4-2 and TRBJ2-3; 10 positions agree with TRBD2. This CDR3 contains 17 residues. After removal of 0 bases from V and 1 base from J, the junction contained 4 bases not matched to a gene. Germline-derived CDR1 and CDR2 are LGHNA and YNFKEQ. As DNA, the CDR3 is TGTGCCAGCAGCCAAGAAGCGGGGGGGCCGGGCACAGATACGCAGTATTTT. It codes for CASSQEAGGPGTDTQYF.

The chain carries TRBV4-1 and TRBJ1-5; D perhaps matches TRBD1 (5 bases). V dropped 1 base and J dropped 6 bases, with 16 bases sitting between them. This CDR3 is 16 amino acids long. Per germline, CDR1 MGHRA and CDR2 YSYEKL. Here the CDR3 reads CASSQVDRGAAQPQHF. CDR3 nucleotide sequence: TGCGCCAGCAGCCAAGTAGATAGGGGCGCGGCTCAGCCCCAGCATTTT.

The rearrangement joins TRBV5-4 to TRBJ2-1; 10 bases match TRBD1. After removal of 4 bases from V and 5 bases from J, the junction contained 9 bases not matched to a gene. The CDR3 is 16 residues long. Germline CDR1 is SGHNT and CDR2 is YYREEE (reference sequence). The CDR3 nucleotides are TGTGCCAGCAGCCCGGGGGGGACAGGGGTAAACAATGAGCAGTTCTTC. It is translated as CASSPGGTGVNNEQFF.

The CDR3 loop reads CAWSKGQENSPLHF. DNA of the CDR3: TGTGCCTGGAGTAAGGGACAGGAGAATTCACCCCTCCACTTT. The chain joins TRBV30 to TRBJ1-6; 8 bases are a match to TRBD1. CDR1 is GTSNPN and CDR2 is SVGIG in the germline V gene (reference sequence). The junction had 4 bases not matched to a gene; V was cut back by 2 bases and J by 7 bases. The CDR3 is 14 residues long.

The sample holds one count of this clone. The rearrangement joins TRBV19 to TRBJ1-2, with 8 bases lining up with TRBD1. The CDR3 is 13 amino acids. The germline V gene has CDR1 LNHDA and CDR2 SQIVND (reference sequence). J lost 6 bases, V lost 4 bases, and 4 bases had no gene match. CDR3 sequence (DNA): TGTGCCAGTAGTACCACAGGGGGTAATGGCTACACCTTC. Protein sequence: CASSTTGGNGYTF.

The chain employs TRBV3-1 (or the pseudogene TRBV3-2) and TRBJ2-7; weak D call: TRBD2 (6 bases). The CDR3 sequence is 17 residues long. The germline CDR1 and CDR2 sequences are LGHDT and YNNKEL (reference sequence). V lost 0 bases and J lost 0, with 15 bases in between. The CDR3 loop is CASSQDREGGHSYEQYF. The CDR3 DNA reads TGTGCCAGCAGCCAAGATCGCGAGGGAGGCCACTCCTACGAGCAGTACTTC.

This chain uses TRBV6-4 with TRBJ2-3; 13 bases map to TRBD2. Germline lookup yields CDR1 MRHNA and CDR2 SNTAGT. The CDR3 extends over 15 amino acids. V gave up 8 bases and J gave up 3 bases; unmatched junction bases: 5. The DNA for the CDR3 is TGTGCCAGCTCGACTAGCGGGGGGTCTACAGATACGCAGTATTTT. It is translated as CASSTSGGSTDTQYF.

The chain is built from TRBV29-1 and TRBJ2-5, with 10 bases aligning to TRBD1. The J segment lost 5 bases and the V segment lost 6 bases, leaving 12 bases of the junction unmatched. The CDR3 extends over 15 amino acids. The germline CDR1 and CDR2 sequences are SQVTM and ANQGSEA. The DNA for the CDR3 is TGCAGCGTACAGGGTACGACAGGGGGCTCGGAGACCCAGTACTTC. Amino acid sequence: CSVQGTTGGSETQYF.

The J gene is TRBJ1-2, the V gene TRBV28; the match to TRBD1 covers 8 bases. Trimming took 8 bases from V and 2 from J; bases not matched to a gene: 4. This CDR3 has 13 residues. CDR1 is MDHEN and CDR2 is SYDVKM in the germline V gene. The CDR3 region has the DNA TGTGCCAGCGACAGGGGTTTCAACTATGGCTACACCTTC. Its translation is CASDRGFNYGYTF.

The rearrangement uses TRBV11-2 and TRBJ2-7; 7 bases line up with TRBD2. J gave up 6 bases and V 3 bases, and 8 bases lay outside the gene matches. Germline-derived CDR1 and CDR2 are SGHAT and FQNNGV. The CDR3 covers 14 residues. CDR3 DNA sequence: TGTGCCAGCAGCTTTCTGAGGGAGGGAGGCGAGCAGTACTTC. This gives the protein CASSFLREGGEQYF.

This sequence joins TRBV12-3 or TRBV12-4 and TRBJ1-1; D is undetermined. This CDR3 is built from 12 residues. The V gene lost 5 bases and the J gene lost 10 bases, with 14 bases spanning the gap. In nucleotides, the CDR3 is TGTGCCAGCAGTCCTGGCGGGGTCGGAGCTTTCTTT. It yields the protein CASSPGGVGAFF.

The V and J genes are TRBV29-1 and TRBJ1-1; possibly TRBD1 for D (6 bases). Deletions cut 3 bases from V and 11 bases from J, with 13 bases between. CDR1 is SQVTM, CDR2 ANQGSEA, per germline. The CDR3 totals 11 residues. CDR3 sequence reads: CSVDDRLMAFF. The CDR3 DNA reads TGCAGCGTTGACGACAGGTTGATGGCTTTCTTT.

The rearrangement links TRBV20-1 to TRBJ2-1; 9 bases map to TRBD2. V shed 3 bases and J 4 bases; nucleotides not matched to a gene: 10. CDR1 is DFQATT, CDR2 SNEGSKA, per germline (reference sequence). The CDR3 contains 16 residues. CDR3 sequence: CSASPLVAGDYNEQFF. The DNA of the CDR3 is TGCAGTGCTAGTCCCTTGGTAGCGGGGGATTACAATGAGCAGTTCTTC.

The chain employs TRBV5-3 and TRBJ2-7, with TRBD1 as a possible D gene (5 bases). TRBV5-3 is an open reading frame, and its role is uncertain. The V end lost 3 bases, the J end lost 0 bases, and 13 bases lay between the germline ends. The CDR3 loop spans 15 amino acids. CDR3: CARSSPWGSSYEQYF. The CDR3 bases are TGTGCCAGAAGCTCCCCATGGGGCAGCTCCTACGAGCAGTACTTC.

The J gene is TRBJ1-1, the V gene TRBV7-9, with D uncertain. The CDR3 is made up of 15 amino acids. V was clipped by 1 base and J by 4 bases, with 13 bases between them. Germline CDR1 is SEHNR and CDR2 is FQNEAQ (reference sequence). DNA for the CDR3: TGTGCCAGCAGCTTAGTGGGAGGGATGGGCACTGAAGCTTTCTTT. This sequence encodes CASSLVGGMGTEAFF.

The chain employs TRBV12-5 and TRBJ1-6; a possible D gene is TRBD1 (5 bases). The V gene's germline CDR1 is LGHNT and CDR2 FRNRAP. Trimming pared 1 base from V and 9 bases from J, leaving 16 bases between. The CDR3 runs to 16 residues. The CDR3 loop reads CASGLGDSPISSPLHF. For the CDR3, the DNA is TGTGCTAGTGGTTTGGGGGACTCCCCTATAAGTTCACCCCTCCACTTT.